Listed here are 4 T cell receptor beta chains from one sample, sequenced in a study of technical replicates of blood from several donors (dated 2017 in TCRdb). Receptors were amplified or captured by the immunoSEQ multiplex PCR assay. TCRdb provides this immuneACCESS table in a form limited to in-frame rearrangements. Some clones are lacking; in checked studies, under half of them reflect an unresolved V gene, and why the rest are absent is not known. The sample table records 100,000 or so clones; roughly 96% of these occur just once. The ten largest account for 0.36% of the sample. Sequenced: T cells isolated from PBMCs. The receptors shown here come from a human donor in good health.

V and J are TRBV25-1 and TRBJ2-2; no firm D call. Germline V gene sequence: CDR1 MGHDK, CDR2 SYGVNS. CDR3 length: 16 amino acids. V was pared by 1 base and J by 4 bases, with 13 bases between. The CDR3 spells CASSELRTAITGELFF. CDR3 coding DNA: TGTGCCAGCAGTGAATTACGTACAGCTATCACCGGGGAGCTGTTTTTT.

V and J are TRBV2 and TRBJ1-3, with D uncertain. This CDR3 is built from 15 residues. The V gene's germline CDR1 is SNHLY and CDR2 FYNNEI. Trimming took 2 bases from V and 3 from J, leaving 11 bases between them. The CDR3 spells CASSEFVRDGNTIYF. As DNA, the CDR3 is TGTGCCAGCAGTGAATTTGTGAGGGATGGAAACACCATATATTTT. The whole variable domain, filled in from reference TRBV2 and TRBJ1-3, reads EPEVTQTPSHQVTQMGQEVILRCVPISNHLYFYWYRQILGQKVEFLVSFYNNEISEKSEIFDDQFSVERPDGSNFTLKIRSTKLEDSAMYFCASSEFVRDGNTIYFGEGSWLTVV.

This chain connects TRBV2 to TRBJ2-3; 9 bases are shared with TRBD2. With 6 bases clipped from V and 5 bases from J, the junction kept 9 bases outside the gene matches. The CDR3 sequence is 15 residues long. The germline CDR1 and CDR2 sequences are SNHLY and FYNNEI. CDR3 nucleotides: TGTGCCAGCAGAGCACGGACTAGCGACCTAGATACGCAGTATTTT. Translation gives CASRARTSDLDTQYF.

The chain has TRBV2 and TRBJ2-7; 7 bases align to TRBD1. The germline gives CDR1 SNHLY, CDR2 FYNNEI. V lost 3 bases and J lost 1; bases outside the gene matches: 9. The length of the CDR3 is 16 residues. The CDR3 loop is CASSELIGTVSYEQYF. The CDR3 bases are TGTGCCAGCAGTGAGCTAATCGGGACAGTTTCCTACGAGCAGTACTTC.